This T cell receptor (beta chain) came from a study of T cell changes during pregnancy in multiple sclerosis. The assay was immunoSEQ multiplex PCR, and TCRdb's table has in-frame clones only and misses some. The table lists approximately 93,000 clones, under 95% of them singletons. The CDR3 is made up of 16 amino acids. Germline lookup yields CDR1 SGHAT and CDR2 FQNNGV. V lost 2 bases and J lost 5; bases outside the gene matches: 7. The TCR originated in a female donor in good health, enrolled as a control in a pregnancy study. The sample in question was peripheral blood, obtained in the first trimester of pregnancy. The chain uses TRBV11-2 and TRBJ2-2; 8 positions match TRBD2. The CDR3 reads CASSLRAGGPTGELFF. The CDR3, as DNA: TGTGCCAGCAGCTTACGGGCGGGGGGCCCAACCGGGGAGCTGTTTTTT.